A few counts support the clone carrying this T cell receptor (beta chain). Its antigen is not known. The data were obtained in a study of cytomegalovirus exposure and HLA in healthy donors. Study-wide context: Around 80 million unique TCR sequences came from HLA-typed donors in an early release.

Points from the study as a whole: Testing in vitro showed a few CMV-associated chains specific for CMV antigens.

Germline V gene lookup returns CDR1 LGHNA and CDR2 YSLEER. V trimming: 0 bases; J trimming: 9 bases; junction bases outside the gene matches: 20. CDR3 size: 19 residues. Primers for the PCR totalled 60 Vbeta and 13 Jbeta. Repertoires were generated with immunoSEQ multiplex PCR, while TCRdb's copy carries only in-frame clones and drops some. The sample contains about 140,000 clones, roughly 80% of which appear only once. Sequences were obtained from PBMCs. The clonotype comes from a man aged 40-55 years in good health and CMV-seronegative. The rearrangement joins TRBV4-3 to TRBJ2-1; TRBD2 agrees at 7 bases. CDR3 sequence: CASSQDAGFAAGRDVEQFF. The CDR3 DNA reads TGCGCCAGCAGCCAAGATGCGGGGTTCGCAGCGGGACGCGATGTTGAGCAGTTCTTC.